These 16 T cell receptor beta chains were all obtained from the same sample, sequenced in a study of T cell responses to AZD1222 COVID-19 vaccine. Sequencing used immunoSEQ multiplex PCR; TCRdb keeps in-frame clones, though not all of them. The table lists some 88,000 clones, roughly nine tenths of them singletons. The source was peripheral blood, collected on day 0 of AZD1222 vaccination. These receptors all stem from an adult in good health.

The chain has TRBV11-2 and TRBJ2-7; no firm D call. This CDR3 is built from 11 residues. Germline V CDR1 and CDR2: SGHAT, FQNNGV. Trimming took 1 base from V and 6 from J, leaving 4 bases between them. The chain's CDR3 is CASSLVFEQYF. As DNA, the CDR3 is TGTGCCAGCAGCTTAGTTTTCGAGCAGTACTTC.

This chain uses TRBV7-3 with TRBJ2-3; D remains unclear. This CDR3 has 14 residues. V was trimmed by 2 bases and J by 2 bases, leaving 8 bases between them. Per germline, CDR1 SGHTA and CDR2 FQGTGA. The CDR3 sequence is CASSLSSATDTQYF. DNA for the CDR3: TGTGCCAGCAGCTTATCTAGTGCCACAGATACGCAGTATTTT.

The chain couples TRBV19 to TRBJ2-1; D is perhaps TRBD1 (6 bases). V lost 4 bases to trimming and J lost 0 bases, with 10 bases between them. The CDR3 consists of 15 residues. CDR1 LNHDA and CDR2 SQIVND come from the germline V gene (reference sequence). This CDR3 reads CASSTTGTSYNEQFF. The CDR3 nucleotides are TGTGCCAGTAGTACCACAGGGACCTCCTACAATGAGCAGTTCTTC.

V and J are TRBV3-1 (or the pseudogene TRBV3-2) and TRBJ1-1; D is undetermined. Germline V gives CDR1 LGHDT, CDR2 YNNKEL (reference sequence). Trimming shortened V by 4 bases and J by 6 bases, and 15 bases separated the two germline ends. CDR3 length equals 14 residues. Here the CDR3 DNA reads TGTGCCAGCAGCCTCCGGCGGGCAAATCCTGAAGCTTTCTTT. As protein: CASSLRRANPEAFF.

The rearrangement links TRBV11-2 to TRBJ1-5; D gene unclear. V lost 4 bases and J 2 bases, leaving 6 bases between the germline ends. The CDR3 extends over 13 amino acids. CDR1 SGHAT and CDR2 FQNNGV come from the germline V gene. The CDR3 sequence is CASSSSRNQPQHF. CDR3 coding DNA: TGTGCCAGCAGCTCCAGTCGCAATCAGCCCCAGCATTTT. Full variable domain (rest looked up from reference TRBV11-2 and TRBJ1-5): EAGVAQSPRYKIIEKRQSVAFWCNPISGHATLYWYQQILGQGPKLLIQFQNNGVVDDSQLPKDRFSAERLKGVDSTLKIQPAKLEDSAVYLCASSSSRNQPQHFGDGTRLSIL.

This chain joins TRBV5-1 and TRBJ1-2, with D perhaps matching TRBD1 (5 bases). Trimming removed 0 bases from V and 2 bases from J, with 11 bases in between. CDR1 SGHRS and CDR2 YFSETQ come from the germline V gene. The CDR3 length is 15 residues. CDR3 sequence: CASSLGPQENYGYTF. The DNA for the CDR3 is TGCGCCAGCAGCTTGGGGCCACAGGAGAACTATGGCTACACCTTC. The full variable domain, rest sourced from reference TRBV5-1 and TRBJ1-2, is KAGVTQTPRYLIKTRGQQVTLSCSPISGHRSVSWYQQTPGQGLQFLFEYFSETQRNKGNFPGRFSGRQFSNSRSEMNVSTLELGDSALYLCASSLGPQENYGYTFGSGTRLTVV.

CDR3 protein: CASGTLAVFPYEQYF. CDR3 coding DNA: TGTGCCAGCGGAACTCTAGCGGTTTTTCCCTACGAGCAGTACTTC. The rearrangement links TRBV3-1 (or the pseudogene TRBV3-2) to TRBJ2-7; 7 positions match TRBD2. CDR1 is LGHDT, CDR2 YNNKEL, per germline (reference sequence). This CDR3 is 15 amino acids long. Unmatched junction bases numbered 12, after V lost 8 bases and J lost 2 bases.

Written as DNA, the CDR3 is TGTGCCAGCAGTTCTCTCGGAGGGCGGAATGAGCAGTTCTTC. This gives the protein CASSSLGGRNEQFF. The rearrangement uses TRBV28 and TRBJ2-1, with a tentative D call TRBD2 (6 bases). The CDR3 is made up of 14 amino acids. Trimming stripped 4 bases from V and 7 bases from J, with 14 bases between. Per germline, CDR1 MDHEN and CDR2 SYDVKM.

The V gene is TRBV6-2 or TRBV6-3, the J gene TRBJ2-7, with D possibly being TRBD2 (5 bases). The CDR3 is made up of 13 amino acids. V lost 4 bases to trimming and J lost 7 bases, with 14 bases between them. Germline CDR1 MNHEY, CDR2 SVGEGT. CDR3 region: CASSSADLREQYF. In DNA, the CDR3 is TGTGCCAGCAGTTCCGCGGACTTGAGGGAGCAGTACTTC.

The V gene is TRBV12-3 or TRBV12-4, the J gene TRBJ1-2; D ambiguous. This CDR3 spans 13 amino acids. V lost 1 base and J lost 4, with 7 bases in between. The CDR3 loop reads CASSLGQAYGYTF. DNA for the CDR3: TGTGCCAGCAGTTTAGGGCAGGCCTATGGCTACACCTTC.

The CDR3 region is CASSQVPGEVQETQYF. The DNA of the CDR3 is TGTGCCAGCAGCCAAGTTCCAGGGGAGGTCCAAGAGACCCAGTACTTC. The rearrangement joins TRBV3-1 (or the pseudogene TRBV3-2) to TRBJ2-5, with D perhaps being TRBD1 or TRBD2 (6 bases each). V lost 1 base and J 1 base, leaving 13 bases between the germline ends. In germline, CDR1 is LGHDT, CDR2 YNNKEL (reference sequence). The CDR3 contains 16 residues.

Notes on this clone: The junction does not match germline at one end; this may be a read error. Here the CDR3 DNA reads TGTGCCAGCAGCCTAGCGGGAGGGTACACCGGGGAGCTGTTTTTT. It is translated as CASSLAGGYTGELFF. This chain uses TRBV7-2 with TRBJ2-2, with 12 nucleotides matching TRBD2. Germline V gene data show CDR1 as SGHTA and CDR2 as FQGNSA. The CDR3 sequence is 15 residues long.

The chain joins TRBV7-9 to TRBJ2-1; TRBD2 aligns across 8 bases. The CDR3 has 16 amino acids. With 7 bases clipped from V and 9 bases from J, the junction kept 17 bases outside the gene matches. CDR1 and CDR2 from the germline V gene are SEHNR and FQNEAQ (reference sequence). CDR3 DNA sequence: TGTGCCAGCACCCTGGGAGATGAGCGGGGGTATGTTGAGCAGTTCTTC. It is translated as CASTLGDERGYVEQFF. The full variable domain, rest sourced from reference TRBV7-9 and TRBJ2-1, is DTGVSQNPRHKITKRGQNVTFRCDPISEHNRLYWYRQTLGQGPEFLTYFQNEAQLEKSRLLSDRFSAERPKGSFSTLEIQRTEQGDSAMYLCASTLGDERGYVEQFFGPGTRLTVL.

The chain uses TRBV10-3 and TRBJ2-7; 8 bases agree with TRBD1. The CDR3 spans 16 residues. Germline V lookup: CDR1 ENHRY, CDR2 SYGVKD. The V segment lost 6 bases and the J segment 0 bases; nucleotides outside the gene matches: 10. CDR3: CAISPDRADDSYEQYF. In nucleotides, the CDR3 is TGTGCCATCAGCCCGGACAGGGCCGATGACTCCTACGAGCAGTACTTC.

CDR3 nucleotide sequence: TGTGCCAGCAGCCAAGGTACGGGGGCGCAGAGTGGCTACACCTTC. Translation: CASSQGTGAQSGYTF. The chain employs TRBV3-1 (or the pseudogene TRBV3-2) and TRBJ1-2, with a tentative D call TRBD1 (6 bases). Germline V lookup: CDR1 LGHDT, CDR2 YNNKEL (reference sequence). CDR3 size: 15 residues. Trimming stripped 1 base from V and 7 bases from J, with 16 bases between.

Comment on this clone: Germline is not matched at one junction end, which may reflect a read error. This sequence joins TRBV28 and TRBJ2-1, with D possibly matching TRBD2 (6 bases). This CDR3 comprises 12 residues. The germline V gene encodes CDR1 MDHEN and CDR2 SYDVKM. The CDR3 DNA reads TGTGCCAGCAGTCCTCTAGCGCTACTCCCAATCTTC. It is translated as CASSPLALLPIF.